The source of this T cell receptor beta chain is a study of cytomegalovirus exposure and HLA in healthy donors. Donors were ostensibly healthy at sampling, although undocumented immune exposures were probable. Remarks on this clone: Its antigen is unidentified.

Primers included in the PCR were 60 Vbeta and 13 Jbeta primers. TCRdb's copy holds only in-frame clones and misses some; the assay was immunoSEQ multiplex PCR. The sample yields roughly 140,000 clones, about three quarters seen once. Study-wide results and caveats: By HLA locus, TCR association rates varied in a later analysis, with DRB1 showing the most and HLA-C the fewest. Researchers left out some V segments, among them TRBV6-2 and TRBV6-3, as indistinguishable. Roughly uniform depth of sequencing across donors was assumed in presence/absence analyses.

V shed 2 bases and J 1 base; nucleotides not matched to a gene: 6. The V gene's germline CDR1 is GTSNPN and CDR2 SVGIG (reference sequence). This CDR3 contains 15 residues. The TCR originated in a man younger than 35 in good health and CMV-seronegative. The sample comprised PBMCs. The genes are TRBV30 and TRBJ2-5, with 8 bases identical to TRBD2. The CDR3: CAWSKTSGLQETQYF. CDR3 DNA sequence: TGTGCCTGGAGTAAAACTAGCGGCCTCCAAGAGACCCAGTACTTC. Filled out from reference TRBV30 and TRBJ2-5, the complete variable domain reads SQTIHQWPATLVQPVGSPLSLECTVEGTSNPNLYWYRQAAGRGLQLLFYSVGIGQISSEVPQNLSASRPQDRQFILSSKKLLLSDSGFYLCAWSKTSGLQETQYFGPGTRLLVL.